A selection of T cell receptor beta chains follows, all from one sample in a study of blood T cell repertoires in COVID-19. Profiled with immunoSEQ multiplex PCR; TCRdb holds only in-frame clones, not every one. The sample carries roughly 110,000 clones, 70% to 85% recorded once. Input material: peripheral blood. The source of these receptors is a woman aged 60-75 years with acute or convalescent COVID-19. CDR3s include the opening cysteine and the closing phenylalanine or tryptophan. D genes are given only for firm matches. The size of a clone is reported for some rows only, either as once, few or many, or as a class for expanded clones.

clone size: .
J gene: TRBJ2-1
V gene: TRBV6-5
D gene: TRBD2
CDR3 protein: CASKVGTSGREQFF
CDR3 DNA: TGTGCCAGCAAAGTCGGGACTAGCGGGAGGGAGCAGTTCTTC

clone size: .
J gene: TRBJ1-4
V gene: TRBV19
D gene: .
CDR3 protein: CASSPLKGATNEKLFF
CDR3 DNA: TGTGCCAGTAGCCCCCTTAAGGGGGCAACTAATGAAAAACTGTTTTTT

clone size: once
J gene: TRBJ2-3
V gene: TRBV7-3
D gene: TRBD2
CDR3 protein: CASSLMGASGSTDTQYF
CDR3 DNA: TGTGCCAGCAGCTTAATGGGGGCTAGCGGGAGCACAGATACGCAGTATTTT

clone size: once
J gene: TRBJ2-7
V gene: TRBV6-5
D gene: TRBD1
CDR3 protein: CACSFVTGGREQYF
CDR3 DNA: TGTGCCTGCAGTTTCGTCACAGGGGGCAGAGAGCAGTACTTC

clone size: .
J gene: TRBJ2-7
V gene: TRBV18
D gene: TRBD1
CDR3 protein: CASLKARDRGHEQYF
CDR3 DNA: TGTGCCAGCCTAAAAGCCCGGGACAGGGGCCACGAGCAGTACTTC

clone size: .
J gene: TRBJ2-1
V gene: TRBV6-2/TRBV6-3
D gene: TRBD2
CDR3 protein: CASSRSGGFFNEQFF
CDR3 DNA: TGTGCCAGCAGTCGTAGCGGGGGGTTTTTCAATGAGCAGTTCTTC

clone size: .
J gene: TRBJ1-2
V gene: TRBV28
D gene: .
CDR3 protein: CASSLGQPYGYTF
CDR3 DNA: TGTGCCAGCAGTTTAGGACAGCCCTATGGCTACACCTTC

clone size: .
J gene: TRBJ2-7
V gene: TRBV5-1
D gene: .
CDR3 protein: CASSFAGNEQYF
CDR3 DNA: TGCGCCAGCAGCTTCGCAGGGAACGAGCAGTACTTC

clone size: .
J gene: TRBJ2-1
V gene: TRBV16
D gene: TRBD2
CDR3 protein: CASSQPGLAGGNEQFF
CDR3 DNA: TGTGCCAGCAGCCAACCTGGACTAGCGGGGGGAAATGAGCAGTTCTTC

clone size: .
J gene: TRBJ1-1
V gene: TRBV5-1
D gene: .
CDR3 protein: CASSLWEKVTEAFF
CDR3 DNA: TGCGCCAGCAGCTTATGGGAGAAAGTTACTGAAGCTTTCTTT

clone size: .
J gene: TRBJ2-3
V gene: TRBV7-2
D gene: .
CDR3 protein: CASSPTRGSTDTQYF
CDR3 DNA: TGTGCCAGCAGCCCCACCCGGGGGAGCACAGATACGCAGTATTTT

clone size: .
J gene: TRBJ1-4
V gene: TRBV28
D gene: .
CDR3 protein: CASSSISGSTNEKLFF
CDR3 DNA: TGTGCCAGCAGTTCGATCTCAGGGTCCACTAATGAAAAACTGTTTTTT

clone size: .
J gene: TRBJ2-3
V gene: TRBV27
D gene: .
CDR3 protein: CASSSDGGSDTQYF
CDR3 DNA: TGTGCCAGCAGTTCTGATGGGGGGTCAGATACGCAGTATTTT

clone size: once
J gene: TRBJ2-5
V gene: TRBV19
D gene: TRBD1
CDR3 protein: CASSIGGQVRETQYF
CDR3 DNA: TGTGCCAGTAGTATCGGGGGACAGGTTAGGGAGACCCAGTACTTC

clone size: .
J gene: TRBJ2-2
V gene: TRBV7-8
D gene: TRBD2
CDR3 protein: CASSRIAGEGTGELFF
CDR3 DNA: TGTGCCAGCAGCCGGATAGCGGGAGAAGGCACCGGGGAGCTGTTTTTT